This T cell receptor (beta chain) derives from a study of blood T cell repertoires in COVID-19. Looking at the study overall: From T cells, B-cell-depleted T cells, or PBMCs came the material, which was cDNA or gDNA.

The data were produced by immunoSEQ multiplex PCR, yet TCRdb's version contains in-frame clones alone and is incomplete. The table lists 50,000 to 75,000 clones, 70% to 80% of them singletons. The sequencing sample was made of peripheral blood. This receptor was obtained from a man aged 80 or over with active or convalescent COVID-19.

The CDR3 DNA reads as TGTGCCAGTAGTACGTTGGAGAAGTTCTATGGCTACACCTTC. It codes for CASSTLEKFYGYTF. V usage is TRBV19 and J usage is TRBJ1-2; D unclear. This CDR3 is built from 14 residues. V shed 4 bases and J shed 4 bases, with 13 bases lying between them. The germline CDR1 and CDR2 sequences are LNHDA and SQIVND (reference sequence).